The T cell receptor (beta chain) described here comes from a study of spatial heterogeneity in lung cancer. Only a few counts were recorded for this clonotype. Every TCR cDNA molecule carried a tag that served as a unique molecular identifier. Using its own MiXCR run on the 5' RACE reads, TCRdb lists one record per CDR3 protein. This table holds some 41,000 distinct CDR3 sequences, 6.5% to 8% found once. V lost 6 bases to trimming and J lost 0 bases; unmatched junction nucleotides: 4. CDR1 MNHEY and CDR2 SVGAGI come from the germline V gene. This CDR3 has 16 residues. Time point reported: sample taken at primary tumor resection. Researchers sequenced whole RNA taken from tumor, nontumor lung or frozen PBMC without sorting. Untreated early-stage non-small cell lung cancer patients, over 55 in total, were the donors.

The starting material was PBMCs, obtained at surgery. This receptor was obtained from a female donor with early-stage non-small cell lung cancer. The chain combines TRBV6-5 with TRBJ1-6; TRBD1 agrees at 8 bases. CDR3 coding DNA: TGTGCCAGCAGACGGACAGGGAGCTCCTATAATTCACCCCTCCACTTT. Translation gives CASRRTGSSYNSPLHF.